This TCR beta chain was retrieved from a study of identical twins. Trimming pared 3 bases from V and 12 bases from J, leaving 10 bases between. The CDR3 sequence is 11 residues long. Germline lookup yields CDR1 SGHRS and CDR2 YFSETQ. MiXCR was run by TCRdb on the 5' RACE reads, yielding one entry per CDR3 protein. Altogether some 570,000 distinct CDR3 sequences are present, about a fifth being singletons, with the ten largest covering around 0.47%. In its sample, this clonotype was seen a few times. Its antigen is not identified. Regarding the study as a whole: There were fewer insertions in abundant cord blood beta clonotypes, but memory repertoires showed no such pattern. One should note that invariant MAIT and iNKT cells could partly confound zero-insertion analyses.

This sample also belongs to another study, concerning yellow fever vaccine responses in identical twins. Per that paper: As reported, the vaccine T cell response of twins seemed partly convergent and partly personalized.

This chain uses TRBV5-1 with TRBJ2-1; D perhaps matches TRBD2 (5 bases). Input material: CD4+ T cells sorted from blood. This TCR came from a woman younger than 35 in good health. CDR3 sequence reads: CASSYSVWQFF. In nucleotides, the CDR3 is TGCGCCAGCAGCTATAGCGTGTGGCAGTTCTTC. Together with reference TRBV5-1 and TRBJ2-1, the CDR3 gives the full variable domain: KAGVTQTPRYLIKTRGQQVTLSCSPISGHRSVSWYQQTPGQGLQFLFEYFSETQRNKGNFPGRFSGRQFSNSRSEMNVSTLELGDSALYLCASSYSVWQFFGPGTRLTVL.